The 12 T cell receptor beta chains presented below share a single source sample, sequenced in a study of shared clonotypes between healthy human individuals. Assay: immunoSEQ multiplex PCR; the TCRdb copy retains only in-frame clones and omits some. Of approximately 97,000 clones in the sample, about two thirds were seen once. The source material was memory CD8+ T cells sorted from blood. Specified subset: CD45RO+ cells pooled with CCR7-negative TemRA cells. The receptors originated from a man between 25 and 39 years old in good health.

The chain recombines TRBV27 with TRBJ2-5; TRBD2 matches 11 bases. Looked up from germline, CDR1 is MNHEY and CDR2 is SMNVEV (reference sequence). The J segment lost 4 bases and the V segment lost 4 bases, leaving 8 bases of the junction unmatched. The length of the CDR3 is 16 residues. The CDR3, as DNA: TGTGCCAGCAGTTCCCTGGGCGGACTAGCGGGAGAGACCCAGTACTTC. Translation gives CASSSLGGLAGETQYF.

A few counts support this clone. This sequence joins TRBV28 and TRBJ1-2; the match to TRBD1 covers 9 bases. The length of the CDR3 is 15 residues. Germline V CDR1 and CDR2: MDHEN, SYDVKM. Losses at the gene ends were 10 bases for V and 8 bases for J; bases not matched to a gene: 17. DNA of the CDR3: TGTGCCACCTCCCCCCGGCAGGGGACAGGGAGAGGCTACACCTTC. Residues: CATSPRQGTGRGYTF.

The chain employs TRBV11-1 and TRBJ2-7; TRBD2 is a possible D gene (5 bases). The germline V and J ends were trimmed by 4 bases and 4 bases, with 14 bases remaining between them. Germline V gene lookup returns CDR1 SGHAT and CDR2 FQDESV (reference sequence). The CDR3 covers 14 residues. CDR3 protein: CASSSSLAGYEQYF. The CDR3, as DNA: TGTGCCAGCAGCTCCTCCCTAGCCGGGTACGAGCAGTACTTC.

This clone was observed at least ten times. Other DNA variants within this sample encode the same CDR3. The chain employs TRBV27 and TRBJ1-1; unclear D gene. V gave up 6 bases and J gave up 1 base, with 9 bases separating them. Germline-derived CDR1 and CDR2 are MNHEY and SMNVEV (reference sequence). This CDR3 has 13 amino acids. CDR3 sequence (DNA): TGTGCCAGCAGCCTCACATCGAACACTGAAGCTTTCTTT. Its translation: CASSLTSNTEAFF.

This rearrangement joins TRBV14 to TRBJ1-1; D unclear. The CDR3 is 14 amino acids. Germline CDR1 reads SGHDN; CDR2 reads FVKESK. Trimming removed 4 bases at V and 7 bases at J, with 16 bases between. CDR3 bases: TGTGCCAGCAGCCTTCGACAATCGGGCCATGAAGCTTTCTTT. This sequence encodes CASSLRQSGHEAFF.

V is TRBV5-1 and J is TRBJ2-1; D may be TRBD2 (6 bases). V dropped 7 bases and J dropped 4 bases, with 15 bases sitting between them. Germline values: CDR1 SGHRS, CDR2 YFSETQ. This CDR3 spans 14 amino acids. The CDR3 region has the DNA TGCGCCAGCGCCTTGGGCGGGGCATACAATGAGCAGTTCTTC. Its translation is CASALGGAYNEQFF.

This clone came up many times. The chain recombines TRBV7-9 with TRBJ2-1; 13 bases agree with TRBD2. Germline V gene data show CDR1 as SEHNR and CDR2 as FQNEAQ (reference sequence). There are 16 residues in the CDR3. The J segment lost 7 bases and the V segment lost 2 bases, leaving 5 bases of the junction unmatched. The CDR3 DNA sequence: TGTGCCAGCAGCTTAACCGGACTAGCGGGAGAAAATGAGCAGTTCTTC. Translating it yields CASSLTGLAGENEQFF.

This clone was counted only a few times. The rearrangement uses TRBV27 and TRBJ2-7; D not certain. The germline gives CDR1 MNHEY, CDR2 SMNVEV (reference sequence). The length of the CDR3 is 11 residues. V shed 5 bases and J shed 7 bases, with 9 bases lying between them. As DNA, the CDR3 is TGTGCCAGCAGTGCTCTGGGGGAGCAGTACTTC. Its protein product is CASSALGEQYF.

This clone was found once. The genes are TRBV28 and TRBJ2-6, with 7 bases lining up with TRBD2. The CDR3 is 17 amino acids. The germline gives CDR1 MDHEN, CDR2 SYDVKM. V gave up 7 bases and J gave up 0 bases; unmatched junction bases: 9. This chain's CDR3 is CASTPGGLDSGANVLTF. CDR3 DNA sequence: TGTGCCAGCACCCCGGGGGGATTGGACTCTGGGGCCAACGTCCTGACTTTC.

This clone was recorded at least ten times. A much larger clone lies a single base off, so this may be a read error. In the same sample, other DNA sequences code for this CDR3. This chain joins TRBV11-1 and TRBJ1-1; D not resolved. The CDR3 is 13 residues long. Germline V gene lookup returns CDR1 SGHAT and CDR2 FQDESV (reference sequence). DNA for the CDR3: TGCGCCAGCAGCCCCCAACGGAACACTGAAGCTTTCTTT. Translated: CASSPQRNTEAFF.

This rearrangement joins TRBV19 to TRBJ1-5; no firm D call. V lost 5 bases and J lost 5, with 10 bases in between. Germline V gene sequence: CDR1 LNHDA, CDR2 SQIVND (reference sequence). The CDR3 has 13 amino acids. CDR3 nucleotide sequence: TGTGCCAGTAGTTACTCGACTGATCAGCCCCAGCATTTT. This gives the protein CASSYSTDQPQHF.

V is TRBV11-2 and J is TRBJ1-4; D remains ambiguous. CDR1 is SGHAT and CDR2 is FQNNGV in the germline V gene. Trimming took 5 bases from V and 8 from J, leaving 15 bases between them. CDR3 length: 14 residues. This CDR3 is CASSPGFREEKLFF. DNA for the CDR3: TGTGCCAGCAGCCCCGGGTTCAGAGAAGAAAAACTGTTTTTT.